What follows are 30 T cell receptor beta chains derived from one specimen sequenced in a study of T-cell memory formation after mild COVID-19. TCRdb re-derived calls from the 5' RACE reads in MiXCR, one entry per CDR3 protein. The table lists about 150,000 distinct CDR3 sequences, around 25% of them singletons, with approximately 25% in the top ten. Sequencing was done on a sample of PBMCs or a T cell subset sorted from them (not recorded which). These receptors were taken from an adult woman who had mild COVID-19 (a few samples of this study predate the infection). Cell type and time point are not known.

The chain couples TRBV11-2 to TRBJ1-3; D unresolved. V was pared by 1 base and J by 0 bases, with 7 bases between. The germline V gene encodes CDR1 SGHAT and CDR2 FQNNGV. The CDR3 contains 15 residues. The CDR3 region is CASSLGVISGNTIYF. The DNA of the CDR3 is TGTGCCAGCAGCTTAGGGGTCATCTCTGGAAACACCATATATTTT.

The chain combines TRBV12-3 or TRBV12-4 with TRBJ1-2; D gene unclear. V shed 7 bases and J shed 8 bases, with 20 bases lying between them. The CDR3 spans 14 residues. CDR3 coding DNA: TGTGCCAGCACCGGGCCTTGGTCCTATCAAGGCTACACCTTC. This sequence encodes CASTGPWSYQGYTF.

This clonotype turned up a few times. The rearrangement links TRBV7-9 to TRBJ2-3; 7 nucleotides agree with TRBD1. From germline, CDR1 is SEHNR and CDR2 FQNEAQ (reference sequence). The V gene end was trimmed by 4 bases and the J gene end by 3 bases; junction bases not matched to a gene: 7. CDR3 length: 15 residues. Here the CDR3 reads CASSSRQGETDTQYF. In DNA form, the CDR3 reads TGTGCCAGCAGCTCCCGACAGGGTGAAACAGATACGCAGTATTTT.

The V and J genes are TRBV4-1 and TRBJ2-3, with D perhaps matching TRBD2 (6 bases). V dropped 6 bases and J dropped 5 bases, with 21 bases sitting between them. Looked up from germline, CDR1 is MGHRA and CDR2 is YSYEKL. The CDR3 covers 16 residues. This chain's CDR3 is CASRHLATSFRDTQYF. CDR3 DNA sequence: TGCGCCAGCAGACATCTAGCGACGTCATTTCGAGATACGCAGTATTTT.

V is TRBV3-1 and J is TRBJ2-2, with D possibly being TRBD1 (7 bases). The CDR3 loop spans 19 amino acids. Trimming removed 1 base from V and 6 bases from J, with 24 bases in between. CDR1 LGHDT and CDR2 YNNKEL come from the germline V gene (reference sequence). DNA for the CDR3: TGTGCCAGCAGCCAAGTGGCTGCGCGGGGCGGACAGGCGGCCGGGGAGCTGTTTTTT. Its protein product is CASSQVAARGGQAAGELFF.

This clonotype has a count of ten or more. J is TRBJ2-3 and V is TRBV27, with 9 bases lining up with TRBD1. Germline assignment: CDR1 MNHEY and CDR2 SMNVEV (reference sequence). Trimming took 8 bases from V and 5 from J; bases not matched to a gene: 11. The CDR3 runs to 15 residues. The CDR3, as DNA: TGTGCCAGCTCCACAGGGACAGGGTGGGGAGATACGCAGTATTTT. This encodes CASSTGTGWGDTQYF.

The chain recombines TRBV12-3 or TRBV12-4 with TRBJ2-3, with a weak D call TRBD2 (5 bases). This CDR3 region has 14 residues. The V end was cut by 3 bases, the J end by 4 bases, with 11 bases between. The CDR3, as DNA: TGTGCCAGCAGTTTTCTCGGGGATGCAGATACGCAGTATTTT. This translates into CASSFLGDADTQYF.

The rearrangement joins TRBV27 to TRBJ2-1, with a weak D call TRBD1 (5 bases). The CDR3 totals 15 residues. The V end was cut by 5 bases, the J end by 5 bases, with 16 bases between. CDR1 is MNHEY and CDR2 is SMNVEV in the germline V gene (reference sequence). The CDR3 region is CASSQLLGHDNEQFF. Here the CDR3 DNA reads TGTGCCAGCAGTCAACTCTTAGGACACGACAATGAGCAGTTCTTC.

On this clonotype: Sequence at one end of the junction differs from germline and may be a read error. The chain carries TRBV24-1 and TRBJ2-2, with D possibly matching TRBD1 (7 bases). This CDR3 is 13 amino acids long. Germline CDR1 reads KGHDR; CDR2 reads SFDVKD. The CDR3 DNA follows: TGTGCCACCACCGACAGGGTCGGCGGGGAGCTGATTTTT. It translates to CATTDRVGGELIF.

This sequence joins TRBV7-8 and TRBJ1-1, with D possibly matching TRBD1 (5 bases). Germline V CDR1 and CDR2: SGHVS, FQNEAQ. Deletions cut 7 bases from V and 8 bases from J, with 17 bases between. This CDR3 spans 13 amino acids. CDR3: CASTRPGPGEAFF. CDR3 in DNA: TGTGCCAGCACCAGGCCGGGGCCCGGGGAAGCTTTCTTT.

The chain employs TRBV4-1 and TRBJ2-7; TRBD1 aligns across 8 bases. The junction had 10 bases not matched to a gene; V was cut back by 1 base and J by 2 bases. CDR1 and CDR2 (germline): MGHRA, YSYEKL. The CDR3 runs 17 residues. In DNA, the CDR3 is TGCGCCAGCAGCCAAGGCCGGTGGGGACAGGTCACCTACGAGCAGTACTTC. It codes for CASSQGRWGQVTYEQYF.

In its sample, this clonotype was seen a few times. The gene calls are TRBV6-2 or TRBV6-3 and TRBJ2-7, with 7 bases fitting TRBD2. This CDR3 has 16 residues. V lost 6 bases, J lost 3 bases, and 14 bases stayed unmatched. CDR1 is MNHEY, CDR2 SVGEGT, per germline. The CDR3 reads CASSSTPGLADYEQYF. CDR3 DNA sequence: TGTGCCAGCAGCTCAACGCCCGGGCTAGCGGACTACGAGCAGTACTTC.

This clonotype was detected a few times. This sequence joins TRBV21-1 and TRBJ2-7. TRBV21-1 is a documented pseudogene. This CDR3 comprises 17 residues. CDR3 sequence reads: CASSKTKNDRGLYEQYF. The CDR3 coding sequence is TGTGCCAGCAGCAAGACCAAGAACGATCGAGGGCTCTACGAGCAGTACTTC.

The chain uses TRBV4-3 and TRBJ1-5; D not certain. Germline CDR1 reads LGHNA; CDR2 reads YSLEER. V was cut by 0 bases and J by 7 bases, with 13 bases left in between. The CDR3 is made up of 15 amino acids. DNA of the CDR3: TGCGCCAGCAGCCAAGACCCCTCCCCGTGGCAGCCCCAGCATTTT. This translates into CASSQDPSPWQPQHF.

This clonotype was detected ten times or more. V and J are TRBV24-1 and TRBJ2-1; possible D gene TRBD1, 7 bases. CDR1 and CDR2 from the germline V gene are KGHDR and SFDVKD. CDR3 length: 15 amino acids. Trimming took off 4 bases at V and 9 bases at J, with 18 bases between the two ends. CDR3 sequence (DNA): TGTGCCACCAGTGACCCCGACAGGGAGGCGAGTGAGCAGTTCTTC. Translating it yields CATSDPDREASEQFF.

In this sample, this clonotype turned up many times. The chain combines TRBV7-9 with TRBJ2-3; D remains ambiguous. V lost 1 base and J lost 6, with 14 bases in between. CDR1 SEHNR and CDR2 FQNEAQ come from the germline V gene (reference sequence). This CDR3 contains 15 residues. DNA for the CDR3: TGTGCCAGCAGCTTAGAGAGTTCTTTCGGGGATACGCAGTATTTT. Translating gives CASSLESSFGDTQYF.

This chain connects TRBV7-9 to TRBJ2-4; D uncertain. Germline V gene data show CDR1 as SEHNR and CDR2 as FQNEAQ (reference sequence). Trimming pared 7 bases from V and 0 bases from J, leaving 10 bases between. This CDR3 is built from 14 residues. The CDR3 is CASTGPLAKNIQYF. DNA of the CDR3: TGTGCCAGCACCGGTCCTCTAGCCAAAAACATTCAGTACTTC.

V is TRBV20-1 and J is TRBJ2-1, with 11 bases identical to TRBD1. The length of the CDR3 is 13 residues. Germline assignment: CDR1 DFQATT and CDR2 SNEGSKA (reference sequence). The J segment lost 9 bases and the V segment lost 3 bases, leaving 4 bases of the junction unmatched. CDR3 residues: CSASGQGAAEQFF. Written as DNA, the CDR3 is TGCAGTGCTAGCGGACAGGGGGCGGCTGAGCAGTTCTTC.

This clonotype occurred a few times. The chain carries TRBV10-3 and TRBJ2-7; possibly TRBD2 for D (5 bases). The V end was cut by 6 bases, the J end by 5 bases, with 14 bases between. Germline lookup yields CDR1 ENHRY and CDR2 SYGVKD. The CDR3 covers 13 residues. The DNA for the CDR3 is TGTGCCATCAGAGGGTCGGACTTTGACGAGCAGTACTTC. Translated: CAIRGSDFDEQYF.

The V and J genes are TRBV2 and TRBJ1-2, with 7 bases identical to TRBD1. Germline CDR1 and CDR2: SNHLY and FYNNEI. The CDR3 length is 14 residues. The J segment lost 4 bases and the V segment lost 7 bases, leaving 9 bases of the junction unmatched. Here the CDR3 reads CASKGQASRYGYTF. As DNA, the CDR3 is TGTGCCAGCAAAGGACAGGCGTCACGCTATGGCTACACCTTC.

V is TRBV4-1 and J is TRBJ2-1; no definite D call. From germline, CDR1 is MGHRA and CDR2 YSYEKL. The CDR3 is made up of 12 amino acids. V was clipped by 0 bases and J by 8 bases, with 5 bases between them. In nucleotides, the CDR3 is TGCGCCAGCAGCCAAGATCGGCATGAGCAGTTCTTC. Protein sequence: CASSQDRHEQFF.

There are many counts of this clonotype. The chain uses TRBV20-1 and TRBJ2-7; 9 nucleotides agree with TRBD1. The CDR3 runs 14 residues. Germline CDR1 is DFQATT and CDR2 is SNEGSKA (reference sequence). V was pared by 5 bases and J by 4 bases, with 9 bases of the junction left unmatched. The CDR3 region is CSAFPGQGPYEQYF. In nucleotides, the CDR3 is TGCAGTGCTTTCCCGGGACAGGGTCCATACGAGCAGTACTTC.

This clonotype was detected only a few times. V usage is TRBV7-2 and J usage is TRBJ1-4; perhaps TRBD1 as D (5 bases). V lost 6 bases, J lost 3 bases, and 20 bases lay in between. CDR1 is SGHTA and CDR2 is FQGNSA in the germline V gene. The CDR3 has 17 residues. The CDR3 DNA reads TGTGCCAGCAGGCTCCGCGGGGTTAAGGGGCCTAATGAAAAACTGTTTTTT. This translates into CASRLRGVKGPNEKLFF.

This sequence joins TRBV13 and TRBJ1-1; D gene unclear. Trimming left V 5 bases short and J 1 base short, with 14 bases between. CDR1 is PRHDT and CDR2 is FYEKMQ in the germline V gene (reference sequence). The CDR3 extends over 15 amino acids. As DNA, the CDR3 is TGTGCCAGCAGCCTACTATTAATCGGGAACACTGAAGCTTTCTTT. Translated, it gives CASSLLLIGNTEAFF.

J is TRBJ2-2 and V is TRBV11-1, with D possibly being TRBD1 or TRBD2 (5 bases each). The CDR3 has 14 residues. V was pared by 6 bases and J by 5 bases, with 13 bases between. Germline CDR1 SGHAT, CDR2 FQDESV (reference sequence). Here the CDR3 reads CASRSGRETGELFF. The CDR3 DNA reads TGTGCCAGCAGATCGGGGCGCGAGACCGGGGAGCTGTTTTTT.

In its sample, this clonotype was seen a few times. The gene calls are TRBV27 and TRBJ2-2; 8 bases fit TRBD2. V trimming: 8 bases; J trimming: 4 bases; junction bases outside the gene matches: 6. The germline gives CDR1 MNHEY, CDR2 SMNVEV (reference sequence). There are 14 residues in the CDR3. CDR3 DNA sequence: TGTGCCAGCCGTTCGACTAGCGTCACCGGGGAGCTGTTTTTT. Translation: CASRSTSVTGELFF.

This chain connects TRBV6-5 to TRBJ2-3; D gene unclear. V lost 7 bases to trimming and J lost 2 bases, with 19 bases between them. The length of the CDR3 is 16 residues. The germline gives CDR1 MNHEY, CDR2 SVGAGI. The CDR3 DNA sequence: TGTGCCAGCAAGCCTTTCCCCGCATGGGACACAGATACGCAGTATTTT. This sequence encodes CASKPFPAWDTDTQYF.

The gene calls are TRBV7-6 and TRBJ2-2; D uncertain. V lost 5 bases to trimming and J lost 4 bases, with 11 bases between them. CDR3 length equals 14 residues. Germline loops: CDR1 SGHVS, CDR2 FNYEAQ. The chain's CDR3 is CASSPIWGTGELFF. For the CDR3, the DNA is TGTGCCAGCAGCCCAATATGGGGCACCGGGGAGCTGTTTTTT.

This clonotype was observed a few times. The chain recombines TRBV4-2 with TRBJ2-7; TRBD2 matches 7 bases. V was clipped by 4 bases and J by 6 bases; unmatched bases: 6. The CDR3 contains 13 residues. Germline-derived CDR1 and CDR2 are LGHNA and YNFKEQ. DNA of the CDR3: TGTGCCAGCAGCCCCGGGGCGGGAGTCGAGCAGTACTTC. It encodes CASSPGAGVEQYF.

The gene calls are TRBV5-1 and TRBJ2-7, with D possibly matching TRBD2 (5 bases). The germline gives CDR1 SGHRS, CDR2 YFSETQ. The V end was cut by 8 bases, the J end by 7 bases, with 19 bases between. This CDR3 has 13 residues. The CDR3 is CASRDSDLLEQYF. Written as DNA, the CDR3 is TGCGCCAGTCGGGATTCCGATCTTCTAGAGCAGTACTTC.